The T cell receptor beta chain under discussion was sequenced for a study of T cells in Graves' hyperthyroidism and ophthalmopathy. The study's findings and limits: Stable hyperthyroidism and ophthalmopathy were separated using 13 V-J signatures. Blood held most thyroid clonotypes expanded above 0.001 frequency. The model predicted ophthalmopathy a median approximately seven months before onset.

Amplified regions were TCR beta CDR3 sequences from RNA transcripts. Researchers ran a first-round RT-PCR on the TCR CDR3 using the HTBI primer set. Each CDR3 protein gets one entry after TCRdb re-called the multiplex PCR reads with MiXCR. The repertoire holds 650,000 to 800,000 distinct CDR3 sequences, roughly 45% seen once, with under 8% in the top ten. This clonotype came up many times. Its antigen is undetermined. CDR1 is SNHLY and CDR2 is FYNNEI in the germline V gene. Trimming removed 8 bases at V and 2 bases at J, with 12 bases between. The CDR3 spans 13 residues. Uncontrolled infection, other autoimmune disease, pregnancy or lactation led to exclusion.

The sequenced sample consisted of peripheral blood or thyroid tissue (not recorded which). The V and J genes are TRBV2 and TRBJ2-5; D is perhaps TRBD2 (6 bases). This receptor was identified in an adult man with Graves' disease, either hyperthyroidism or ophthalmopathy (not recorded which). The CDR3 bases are TGTGCCAGCTCCCGGGACTTGCAAGAGACCCAGTACTTC. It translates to CASSRDLQETQYF.